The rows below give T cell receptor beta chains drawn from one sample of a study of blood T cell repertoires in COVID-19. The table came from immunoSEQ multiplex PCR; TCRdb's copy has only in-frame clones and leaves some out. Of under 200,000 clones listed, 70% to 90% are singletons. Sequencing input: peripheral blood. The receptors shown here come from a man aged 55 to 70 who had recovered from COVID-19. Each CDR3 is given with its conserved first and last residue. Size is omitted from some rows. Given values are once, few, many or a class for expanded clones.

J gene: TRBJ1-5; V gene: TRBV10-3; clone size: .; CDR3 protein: CAISEGPSTSNQPQHF
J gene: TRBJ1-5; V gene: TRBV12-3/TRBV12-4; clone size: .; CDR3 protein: CASSLREGQPQHF
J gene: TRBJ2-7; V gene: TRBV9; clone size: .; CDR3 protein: CASSAHPGLGPYEQYF
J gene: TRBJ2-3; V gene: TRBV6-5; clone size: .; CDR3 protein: CASSSTGGRDTQYF
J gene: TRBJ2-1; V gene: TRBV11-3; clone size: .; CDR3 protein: CASSFTGGVDEQFF
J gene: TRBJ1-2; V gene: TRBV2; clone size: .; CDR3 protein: CASTGQGGNYGYTF
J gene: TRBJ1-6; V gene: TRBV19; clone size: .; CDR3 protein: CASSILGSYNSPLHF
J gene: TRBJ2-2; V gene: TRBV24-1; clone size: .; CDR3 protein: CATSEQGAGELFF
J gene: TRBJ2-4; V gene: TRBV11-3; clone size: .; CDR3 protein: CASSLESGVAGAKNIQYF
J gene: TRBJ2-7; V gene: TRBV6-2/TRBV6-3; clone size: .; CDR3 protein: CASSYVQARAYEQYF
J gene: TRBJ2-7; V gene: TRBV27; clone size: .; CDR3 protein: CASSLSYRVSSYEQYF
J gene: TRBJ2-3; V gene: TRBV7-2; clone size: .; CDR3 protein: CASSLMTGGGVGTDTQYF
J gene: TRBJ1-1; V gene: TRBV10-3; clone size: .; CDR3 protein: CAISLTGDNTEAFF
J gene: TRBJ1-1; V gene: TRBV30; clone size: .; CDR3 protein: CAWSTGQYTEAFF
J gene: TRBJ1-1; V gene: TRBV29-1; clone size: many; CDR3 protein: CSVKAAARAFF
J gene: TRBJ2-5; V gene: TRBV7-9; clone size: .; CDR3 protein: CASSLLRGQETQYF
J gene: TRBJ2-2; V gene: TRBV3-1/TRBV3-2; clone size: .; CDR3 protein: CASSQDAGGLRELFF
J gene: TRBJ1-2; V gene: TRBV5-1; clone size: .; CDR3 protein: CASSWETGSGTGYTF
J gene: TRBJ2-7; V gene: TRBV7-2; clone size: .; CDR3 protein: CASSLKAGGSYEQYF
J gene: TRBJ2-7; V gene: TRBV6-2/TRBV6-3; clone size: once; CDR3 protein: CASSYKGQANAAYF
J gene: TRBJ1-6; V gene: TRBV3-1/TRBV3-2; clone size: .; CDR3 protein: CASSQVSGTRGSPLHF
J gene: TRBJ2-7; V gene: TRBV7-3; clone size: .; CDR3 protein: CASSPGTGPFYEQYF
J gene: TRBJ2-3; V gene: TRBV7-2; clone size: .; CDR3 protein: CASSHLAGGSPNTQYF
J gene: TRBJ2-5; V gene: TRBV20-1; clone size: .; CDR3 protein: CSASSAGIQETQYF
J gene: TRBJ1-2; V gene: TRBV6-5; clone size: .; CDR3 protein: CASRDRAYGYTF
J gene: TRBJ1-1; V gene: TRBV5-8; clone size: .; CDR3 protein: CASSTGQGKGNTEAFF
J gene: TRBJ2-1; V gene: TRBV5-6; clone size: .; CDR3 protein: CASSRTQGYSYNEQFF
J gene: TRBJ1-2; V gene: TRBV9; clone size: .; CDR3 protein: CASSVGQGALSGYTF
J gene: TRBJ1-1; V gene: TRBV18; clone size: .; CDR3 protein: CASSPPVTQNTEAFF
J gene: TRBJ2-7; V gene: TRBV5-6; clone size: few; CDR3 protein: CASSLALEVYEQYF
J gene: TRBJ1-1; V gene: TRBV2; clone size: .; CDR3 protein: CASTRQGSPEAFF
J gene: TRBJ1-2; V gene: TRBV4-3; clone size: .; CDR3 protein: CASSQARTGGSGYTF
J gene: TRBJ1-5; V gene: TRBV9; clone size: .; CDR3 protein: CASSSIPGVGQPQHF
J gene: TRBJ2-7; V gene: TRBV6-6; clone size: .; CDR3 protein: CASGTTTGTYEQYF
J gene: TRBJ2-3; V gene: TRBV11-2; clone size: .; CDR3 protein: CASSFTHQRGSSTDTQYF
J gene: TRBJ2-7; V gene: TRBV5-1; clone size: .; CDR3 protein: CASSLSGIGGGAEEQYF
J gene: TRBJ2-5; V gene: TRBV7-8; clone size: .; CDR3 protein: CASMSSGGQETQYF
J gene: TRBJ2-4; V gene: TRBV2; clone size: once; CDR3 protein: CASSVRQGKDRDIQYF
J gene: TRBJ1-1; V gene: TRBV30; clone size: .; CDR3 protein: CAGNLPPQWTEAFF
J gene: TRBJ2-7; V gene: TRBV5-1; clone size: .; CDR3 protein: CASSLEGFPYEQYF
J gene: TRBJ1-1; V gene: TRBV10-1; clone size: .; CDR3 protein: CASSPNDSKNTEAFF
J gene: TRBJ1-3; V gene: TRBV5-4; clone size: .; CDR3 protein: CASSLQGVRDTIYF
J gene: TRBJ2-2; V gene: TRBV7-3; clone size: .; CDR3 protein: CASSPSGWGELFF
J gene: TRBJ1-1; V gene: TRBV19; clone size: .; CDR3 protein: CASKTTGVDLTEAFF
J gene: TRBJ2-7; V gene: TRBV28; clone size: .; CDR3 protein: CASKSRYYEQYF
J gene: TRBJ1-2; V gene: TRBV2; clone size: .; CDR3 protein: CASRDSGHILGYTF
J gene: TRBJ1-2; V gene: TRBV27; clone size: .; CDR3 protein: CASSGAVEGYTF
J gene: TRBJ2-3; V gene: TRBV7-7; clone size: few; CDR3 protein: CASSLGPGSTDTQYF
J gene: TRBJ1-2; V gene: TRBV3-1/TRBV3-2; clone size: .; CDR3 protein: CASSSSWGRTYGYTF
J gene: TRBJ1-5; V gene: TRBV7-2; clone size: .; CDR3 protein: CASSQRTGLADQPQHF
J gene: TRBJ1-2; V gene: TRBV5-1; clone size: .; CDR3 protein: CASSSGQGPYGYTF
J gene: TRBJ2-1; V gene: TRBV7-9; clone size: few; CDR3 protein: CASSLGSSLIAHNEQFF
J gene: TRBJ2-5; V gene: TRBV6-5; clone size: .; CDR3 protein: CASSSRRGDQETQYF